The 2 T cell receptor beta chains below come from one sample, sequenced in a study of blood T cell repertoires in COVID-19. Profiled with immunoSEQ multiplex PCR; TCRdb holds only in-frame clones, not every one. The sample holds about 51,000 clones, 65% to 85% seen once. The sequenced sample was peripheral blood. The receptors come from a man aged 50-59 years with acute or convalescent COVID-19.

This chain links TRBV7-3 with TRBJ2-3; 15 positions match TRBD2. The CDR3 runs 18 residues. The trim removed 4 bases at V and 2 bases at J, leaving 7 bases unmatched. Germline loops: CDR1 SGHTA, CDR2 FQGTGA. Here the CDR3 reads CASSYSGTSGGSTDTQYF. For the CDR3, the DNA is TGTGCCAGCAGCTACTCCGGGACTAGCGGGGGGTCCACAGATACGCAGTATTTT.

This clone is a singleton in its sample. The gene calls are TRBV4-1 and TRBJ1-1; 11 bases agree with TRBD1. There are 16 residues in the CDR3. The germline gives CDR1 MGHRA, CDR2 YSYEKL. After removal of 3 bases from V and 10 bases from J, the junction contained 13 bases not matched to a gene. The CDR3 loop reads CASSQPTGTGGLRAFF. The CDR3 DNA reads TGCGCCAGCAGCCAGCCCACGGGGACAGGGGGTTTGCGAGCTTTCTTT.